The next 31 T cell receptor beta chains were all read from a single sample in a study of tumor-infiltrating lymphocytes in primary liver carcinoma. The study co-extracted DNA and RNA from 20-30 mg of unsorted bulk tissue. The researchers produced TCR beta cDNA from about 510 ng total RNA with a constant-region primer. Nested multiplex PCR, run for three rounds with slightly modified ARM-PCR, yielded TCR beta libraries. Two initial PCR rounds of around 10 cycles each paired TRBV1-TRBV30 forward primers with a C-beta reverse primer. TCRdb analysed the multiplex PCR reads with MiXCR anew, one entry per CDR3 protein. The sample lists about 22,000 distinct CDR3 sequences, around 80% occurring once. The sequencing sample was made of liver tumor tissue from sampling region 2. This sample's subset: tumor region T2, inferior pole. These receptors all stem from a woman in her 30s with primary liver carcinoma and hepatitis B virus infection.

Of note for this clonotype: A read error may produce the germline difference seen at one junction end. The chain is built from TRBV5-8 and TRBJ2-6; D unclear. Germline lookup yields CDR1 SGHTS and CDR2 YDEGEE. The CDR3 covers 16 residues. CDR3 coding DNA: TGTGCCAGCACCGCGACGGGCTTCTCTCGGGCCAACGTCCTGACTTTC. Translated: CASTATGFSRANVLTF.

Concerning this clonotype: One end of the junction varies from germline; a read error may be responsible. V gene TRBV28 combines with J gene TRBJ2-4; D is possibly TRBD2 (6 bases). CDR1 is MDHEN, CDR2 SYDVKM, per germline. This CDR3 region has 15 residues. CDR3 amino acids: CASSLWAGSKDIQYF. Here the CDR3 DNA reads TGTGCCAGCAGTTTATGGGCGGGAAGCAAAGACATTCAGTACTTC.

There are a few counts of this clonotype. The junction shows a germline mismatch at one end, possibly a read error. CDR3 nucleotides: TGTGCAAGCAGCTCAGCACTCAGAGTCACCGGGGAGCTGTTTTTT. Amino acid sequence: CASSSALRVTGELFF. This chain connects TRBV5-6 to TRBJ2-2; D remains ambiguous. This CDR3 has 15 residues. Germline V gene data show CDR1 as SGHDT and CDR2 as YYEEEE. The entire variable domain, with the rest obtained from reference TRBV5-6 and TRBJ2-2, is as follows: DAGVTQSPTHLIKTRGQQVTLRCSPKSGHDTVSWYQQALGQGPQFIFQYYEEEERQRGNFPDRFSGHQFPNYSSELNVNALLLGDSALYLCASSSALRVTGELFFGEGSRLTVL.

This clonotype has just a few counts. One end of the junction is discordant with germline, which a read error may explain. V usage is TRBV30 and J usage is TRBJ2-2, with D perhaps matching TRBD2 (7 bases). There are 13 residues in the CDR3. From germline, CDR1 is GTSNPN and CDR2 SVGIG (reference sequence). The CDR3 coding sequence is TGTGCCTGGGGTGTGGGGGGCAGCGGGGAGCTGCTTTTT. Its translation: CAWGVGGSGELLF.

To note about this clonotype: An end of the junction differs from the germline gene, which may be a read error. The rearrangement uses TRBV5-1 and TRBJ2-7, with 7 nucleotides matching TRBD2. CDR3 length equals 11 residues. In germline, CDR1 is SGHRS, CDR2 YFSETQ. The DNA for the CDR3 is TGCGCCAGAAGCTTAAGCGGGGAGCAATACTTC. Amino acids: CARSLSGEQYF. The entire variable domain, with the rest obtained from reference TRBV5-1 and TRBJ2-7, is as follows: KAGVTQTPRYLIKTRGQQVTLSCSPISGHRSVSWYQQTPGQGLQFLFEYFSETQRNKGNFPGRFSGRQFSNSRSEMNVSTLELGDSALYLCARSLSGEQYFGPGTRLTVT.

A word on this clonotype: A read error may account for a junction end that differs from germline. The V and J genes are TRBV28 and TRBJ2-1; the match to TRBD1 covers 9 bases. Per germline, CDR1 MDHEN and CDR2 SYDVKM. The CDR3 has 17 residues. CDR3 sequence reads: CASRPEQGTGRVNGQFF. CDR3 nucleotides: TGTGCCAGCAGACCAGAACAGGGGACAGGGAGAGTCAATGGGCAGTTCTTC.

V usage is TRBV6-5 and J usage is TRBJ2-2, with TRBD1 matching over 8 bases. There are 17 residues in the CDR3. Germline values: CDR1 MNHEY, CDR2 SVGAGI. V was clipped by 5 bases and J by 4 bases; unmatched bases: 12. The chain's CDR3 is CASSDYTRQGLTGELFF. CDR3 nucleotides: TGTGCCAGCAGTGACTACACACGACAGGGGCTCACCGGGGAGCTGTTTTTT.

For this clonotype: Given a much more abundant clone one base away, this may be a read error. The V call is TRBV7-2, the J call TRBJ1-1; D is possibly TRBD1 (6 bases). The ends were cut back, 5 bases at V and 4 bases at J, with 26 bases in the middle. CDR1 is SGHTA and CDR2 is FQGNSA in the germline V gene. The CDR3 contains 18 residues. The CDR3 loop reads CASSPRLRGMSMITEAFF. CDR3 bases: TGTGCCAGCAGCCCTCGACTGAGGGGGATGAGCATGATCACTGAAGCTTTCTTT.

This clonotype was observed once. The junction shows a germline mismatch at one end, possibly a read error. The chain combines TRBV4-3 with TRBJ2-4; D is uncertain. CDR3 length: 15 amino acids. Germline CDR1 is LGHNA and CDR2 is YSLEER. For the CDR3, the DNA is TGCGCCTGCAGCCAAGGTTGGGAAACCAGAAACATTCAGCACTTC. Its translation is CACSQGWETRNIQHF.

About this clonotype: A junction end diverges from the germline sequence, so it may reflect a read error. The rearrangement uses TRBV29-1 and TRBJ2-1, with 7 bases matching TRBD2. In germline, CDR1 is SQVTM, CDR2 ANQGSEA. The CDR3 runs to 12 residues. CDR3 residues: CSSLWDYNEEFF. The CDR3 DNA sequence: TGCAGCTCCCTATGGGACTACAATGAGGAGTTCTTC.

The rearrangement joins TRBV7-9 to TRBJ1-1, with 7 nucleotides matching TRBD1. This CDR3 spans 13 amino acids. Germline loops: CDR1 SEHNR, CDR2 FQNEAQ (reference sequence). With 4 bases clipped from V and 4 bases from J, the junction kept 3 bases outside the gene matches. The CDR3 sequence: CASSSRQGTEAFF. The CDR3 DNA follows: TGTGCCAGCAGCTCCAGACAGGGCACTGAAGCTTTCTTT.

Details on this clonotype: At one of its ends the junction is not consistent with the germline gene, which may arise from a read error. The rearrangement uses TRBV5-5 and TRBJ1-6, with D unresolved. This CDR3 region has 14 residues. The germline V gene encodes CDR1 SGHKS and CDR2 YYEKEE (reference sequence). This CDR3 is CASSLDVSISPLHF. The CDR3 region has the DNA TGCGCCAGCAGCCTGGACGTCAGTATTTCACCCCTCCACTTT.

This chain joins TRBV12-3 or TRBV12-4 and TRBJ2-1; the match to TRBD2 covers 9 bases. There are 15 residues in the CDR3. With 6 bases clipped from V and 11 bases from J, the junction kept 14 bases outside the gene matches. The CDR3 reads CASSLSETSGLKQFF. CDR3 nucleotide sequence: TGTGCCAGCAGCCTGTCTGAGACTAGCGGACTTAAGCAGTTCTTC.

As concerns this clonotype: The conserved phenylalanine or tryptophan is not found at the CDR3 terminus, so this likely reflects a read error. CDR3 sequence reads: CASSQVFFGQEPIKNTGELFY. Written as DNA, the CDR3 is TGTGCCAGCAGCCAAGTGTTTTTCGGACAGGAGCCGATAAAGAACACCGGGGAGCTGTTTTAT. J is TRBJ2-2 and V is TRBV4-2, with 7 bases matching TRBD1. In germline, CDR1 is LGHNA, CDR2 YNFKEQ. After removal of 1 base from V and 1 base from J, the junction contained 18 bases not matched to a gene. The CDR3 totals 21 residues.

Of note for this clonotype: This CDR3 fails to terminate in the conserved phenylalanine or tryptophan, so it likely reflects a read error. The CDR3 DNA follows: TGCGCCAGCATCTCGGACCGTTGGAACACTGAAGCTTTCATT. Translating gives CASISDRWNTEAFI. The chain uses TRBV5-1 and TRBJ1-1; no clear D gene. The germline V gene has CDR1 SGHRS and CDR2 YFSETQ. There are 14 residues in the CDR3. Deletions cut 6 bases from V and 1 base from J, with 13 bases between.

Regarding this clonotype: The junction and the germline gene differ at one end; a read error may be behind it. V gene TRBV10-3 combines with J gene TRBJ2-1; a possible D gene is TRBD1 (5 bases). The CDR3 is made up of 14 amino acids. The germline V gene has CDR1 ENHRY and CDR2 SYGVKD. CDR3 in DNA: TGTGCCATCAATCCCACGGCGACCCAGGGTGAGCAGTTGTTC. Protein sequence: CAINPTATQGEQLF.

This clonotype was seen just once. The junction differs from germline at one of its ends, possibly a read error. V gene TRBV4-1 combines with J gene TRBJ1-4, with a tentative D call TRBD1 (5 bases). Per the germline V gene, CDR1 is MGHRA and CDR2 is YSYEKL. This CDR3 is built from 15 residues. Written as DNA, the CDR3 is TGCGCCAGCAGCCAAGTGAGGGGATCTGAAGAAAAACTGTTTTTC. It encodes CASSQVRGSEEKLFF.

As for this clonotype: At one end, the junction sequence differs from germline, possibly due to a read error. This rearrangement joins TRBV4-3 to TRBJ2-7; TRBD2 matches at 7 bases. The CDR3 sequence is 18 residues long. CDR1 is LGHNA, CDR2 YSLEER, per germline. CDR3 DNA: TGCGCCAGCAACCAAGCTGTGACGGGGGGTCACATTAGCTACGTTCAGTACTTC. Translated, it gives CASNQAVTGGHISYVQYF.

Sample share makes this clonotype medium-sized. The V gene is TRBV10-2, the J gene TRBJ2-1; TRBD2 aligns across 11 bases. V lost 7 bases to trimming and J lost 7 bases; unmatched junction nucleotides: 9. The germline V gene encodes CDR1 WSHSY and CDR2 SAAADI. The CDR3 contains 15 residues. This chain's CDR3 is CASNKLAGGRNEQFF. The CDR3 DNA reads TGCGCCAGCAACAAGCTAGCGGGAGGACGAAATGAGCAGTTCTTC.

Worth noting for this clonotype: An end of the junction differs from the germline gene, which may be a read error. This rearrangement joins TRBV4-3 to TRBJ2-3; tentative D call: TRBD1 (5 bases). The CDR3 has 18 amino acids. Germline CDR1 LGHNA, CDR2 YSLEER. CDR3 DNA: TGCGCCAACAGCCAGTCGGTCAGGCAGGGTGATCCCGATGATACGCAGTATTTT. It yields the protein CANSQSVRQGDPDDTQYF.

As regards this clonotype: Relative to the germline gene, one junction end is altered; a read error may explain this. The CDR3 spells CAGSTYPGIKETQYF. CDR3 nucleotides: TGTGCCGGCAGCACCTACCCCGGGATCAAAGAGACCCAGTATTTC. The chain carries TRBV12-3 or TRBV12-4 and TRBJ2-5, with D perhaps matching TRBD2 (5 bases). The CDR3 is made up of 15 amino acids.

Comments on this clonotype: This may arise from a read error, as a much more abundant clone is one base away. The CDR3 coding sequence is TGTGCCAGCAGCTTAAGCAGGGTGGCTGTCTTT. Protein: CASSLSRVAVF. The gene calls are TRBV7-9 and TRBJ1-1, with D possibly matching TRBD1 (5 bases). The CDR3 is 11 amino acids. Germline CDR1 SEHNR, CDR2 FQNEAQ (reference sequence).

This clonotype showed up just once. At one of its ends the junction is not consistent with the germline gene, which may arise from a read error. The J gene is TRBJ1-5, the V gene TRBV6-2 or TRBV6-3, with TRBD1 as a possible D gene (6 bases). Germline V gene data show CDR1 as MNHEY and CDR2 as SVGEGT. The CDR3 loop spans 13 amino acids. The CDR3 region is CVSSYRDNHSQHF. The DNA for the CDR3 is TGTGTCAGCAGTTACCGGGACAATCACTCCCAGCATTTT.

Remarks on this clonotype: Germline and junction disagree at one end, which may indicate a read error. This sequence joins TRBV5-8 and TRBJ2-6, with D possibly matching TRBD1 (5 bases). CDR3 length: 16 amino acids. Per the germline V gene, CDR1 is SGHTS and CDR2 is YDEGEE. This CDR3 reads CVSTMTGFSGANVLTF. As DNA, the CDR3 is TGTGTCAGCACCATGACGGGCTTCTCTGGGGCCAACGTCTTGACTTTC.

A remark on this clonotype: An end of the junction differs from the germline gene, which may be a read error. The J gene is TRBJ2-3, the V gene TRBV12-3 or TRBV12-4, with D unclear. CDR3 size: 13 residues. The CDR3, as DNA: TGTGGCAGCAGATATCAGAACACAGATACGCAGTATTTT. This translates into CGSRYQNTDTQYF.

Points on this clonotype: No conserved phenylalanine or tryptophan is present at the end of the CDR3, so a read error is the likely explanation. This rearrangement joins TRBV11-3 to TRBJ2-1, with 7 bases lining up with TRBD2. Per germline, CDR1 SGHNT and CDR2 YENEEA. The CDR3 loop spans 16 amino acids. DNA for the CDR3: TGTGCCAGCAGCCTCCTAGCGGATATATCCTACAACGAGCAGTTCCTC. It encodes CASSLLADISYNEQFL.

This clonotype came up a few times. The chain recombines TRBV11-2 with TRBJ1-4, with TRBD1 as a possible D gene (5 bases). CDR3 length: 15 amino acids. V dropped 8 bases and J dropped 0 bases, with 13 bases sitting between them. Germline CDR1 SGHAT, CDR2 FQNNGV. The chain's CDR3 is CASLFQGSTNEKLFF. The CDR3 nucleotides are TGTGCCAGCTTGTTTCAGGGATCAACTAATGAAAAACTGTTTTTT.

About this clonotype: The conserved closing phenylalanine or tryptophan is absent in this CDR3, likely reflecting a read error. The chain couples TRBV29-1 to TRBJ1-1; 7 nucleotides align to TRBD1. CDR1 and CDR2 from the germline V gene are SQVTM and ANQGSEA. The CDR3 spans 12 residues. CDR3 sequence: CIVETGSTEAFS. The CDR3 nucleotides read TGCATCGTCGAGACAGGGAGCACCGAAGCTTTCTCT.

This chain connects TRBV7-9 to TRBJ2-7; a possible D gene is TRBD2 (6 bases). Germline V gives CDR1 SEHNR, CDR2 FQNEAQ (reference sequence). This CDR3 spans 14 amino acids. CDR3 in amino acids: CTSSLALTGNEQYF. CDR3 nucleotides: TGTACTAGCAGCTTAGCGCTGACGGGGAACGAGCAGTACTTC.

Comments on this clonotype: Because the CDR3 is missing its conserved closing phenylalanine or tryptophan, this is likely a read error. The chain combines TRBV11-2 with TRBJ2-7, with no clear D. The CDR3 has 13 residues. Germline V gene lookup returns CDR1 SGHAT and CDR2 FQNNGV. In nucleotides, the CDR3 is TGCGCCAGCAGCTCAAGCGTTTCCCCCGAGCAGTACCTC. This translates into CASSSSVSPEQYL.

Notes on this clonotype: The CDR3 ends on some other residue instead of the conserved phenylalanine or tryptophan, so this is likely a read error. The gene calls are TRBV6-5 and TRBJ2-5, with 10 bases fitting TRBD1. V lost 7 bases and J lost 7; bases outside the gene matches: 6. Germline CDR1 is MNHEY and CDR2 is SVGAGI. There are 13 residues in the CDR3. CDR3 amino acids: CASNSDRGLTQYL. The CDR3 region has the DNA TGTGCCAGCAATAGCGACAGGGGGCTGACCCAGTACCTT.